This entry features one T cell receptor (beta chain) sequence. What it binds is unknown. Germline CDR1 is SEHNR and CDR2 is FQNEAQ (reference sequence). Trimming removed 3 bases from V and 2 bases from J, with 8 bases in between. This CDR3 is built from 13 residues. The sample originates from a study of T cell repertoires in cytomegalovirus infection. On the study more broadly: Public TCR beta signatures indicated both CMV infection and matching HLA type.

Whole-study findings and limits: HLA-C-restricted, CMV-specific TCR beta clonotypes were dominant ex vivo.

TCRdb reanalysed the reads using MiXCR and keeps one entry per CDR3 protein. Among fewer than 650,000 distinct CDR3 sequences listed, over 35% were seen once. The chain employs TRBV7-9 and TRBJ2-7; the D is unclear. This sample comprised cultured PBMCs, obtained from culture after CMV antigen stimulation. The clonotype comes from a human donor in good health (CMV status not recorded). Some clones in this sample may be carry-over from other donors' samples. In DNA form, the CDR3 reads TGTGCCAGCAGCTTCCTGGGCACCTACGAGCAGTACTTC. Translation: CASSFLGTYEQYF.